What follows is one TCR delta chain and its context. This clone's antigen is unknown. One base away there is no much larger clone; base qualities are not given. The CDR3 measures 23 amino acids from cysteine to phenylalanine. The only DNA kept is the CDR3, 69 bases in frame from the first base. Here V drops 0 bases and J drops 1 base, and the junction holds 23 bases not matched to any gene. Reading the germline V gene gives CDR1 TSWWSYY and CDR2 QGS. The data were taken from a study of Vδ1+ human thymocytes (dated by TCRdb to the late 2010s). About the investigation overall: As a data resource, the study described the mRNA-level TRG and TRD CDR3 repertoires found in highly purified Vdelta1+ thymocytes taken from young children. The multiplex-based CDR3 amplicon strategy had previously been validated against 5'RACE-based CDR3 amplicon generation methods. Overall study results and their limits: Donors did not cluster by age or sex, so the analyses were not stratified by age or sex. The use of highly purified populations and single-cell validation was advised by the authors, since misinterpretation of bulk repertoire data could be caused by unexpected Vdelta2 sequences. Many TRG clonotypes were shared between donors (up to about 6.9x10^3), whereas TRD repertoires were essentially private (max about 120 shared). The thymic TRG and TRD repertoires appeared highly polyclonal, with Gaussian CDR3 length distributions, in contrast to the oligoclonal repertoires of peripheral blood. Despite high sort purity, about 22% of thymic TRD sequences were Vdelta2 (and few Vdelta3), unlike peripheral blood Vdelta1+ controls.

Thymic samples were depleted of alphabeta T cells, then CD3+ TCRVdelta1+ TCRVdelta2- thymocytes were FACS-sorted. Sorted Vdelta1+ thymocyte purity ranged from roughly 96% to 99.6%. The thymic specimens were obtained from 8 paediatric patients who were undergoing corrective cardiac surgery and ranged in age from about 5 days to 15 months. Thymic tissue was dispersed, and mononuclear cells were isolated on a Histopaque-1077 density gradient. The staining antibodies were anti-TCRVdelta1 clone TS8.2, anti-TCRVdelta2 clone B6, anti-CD3 clone HIT3a and anti-TCRalphabeta clone IP26. RNA was extracted with the RNeasy mini kit and reverse transcribed using Superscript III. To generate the CDR3 amplicons, a multiplex PCR was run using pooled V-gene forward primers together with a constant-region reverse primer that carried Illumina adaptor overhangs. After gel purification, the amplicons were indexed with Nextera index primers during eight to nine additional PCR cycles and then purified using AMPure XP beads. Sequencing of the libraries was done on an Illumina MiSeq using paired-end 250 bp reads, dual indexing and an approximately 20% PhiX spike-in. Under the source paper's analysis protocol: Read quality was checked with FastQC, and TRG read pairs were merged using ea-utils fastq-join. IMGT/HighV-QUEST was used to annotate the sequences, only productive sequences with an unambiguous V-gene assignment were kept, and clonotypes were defined as sequences sharing an identical CDR3 sequence. VDJtools 1.1.1, tcR 2.2.3, Treemap and vegan Shannon diversity in R 3.4.4 were used for downstream analysis. TCRdb recomputed clones from the public reads with CATT; identical DNA rows were then combined. TCRdb, rather than the study authors, made the V and J calls. The sample records roughly 55,000 delta-chain clones, 15% of which are singletons. The ten largest clones add up to around 0.5% of the sample.

Specimen: Vdelta1+ gamma-delta thymocytes from the thymus. The cell subset or site label for this specimen denotes: FACS-sorted CD3+ TCRalphabeta- TCRVdelta1+ TCRVdelta2- thymocytes. The source is a boy under two years old who had congenital heart surgery. The chain uses TRDV1 and TRDJ1; TRDD3 lines up with 10 middle nucleotides. At the DNA level, the sequence is TGTGCTCTTGGGGAACTAACACCGCCCGGGTACTGGGGGATGCGGGTAGGCACCGATAAACTCATCTTT. Translated, this gives CALGELTPPGYWGMRVGTDKLIF.